The 12 T cell receptor beta chains listed next were all sequenced from one sample in a study of blood T cell repertoires in COVID-19. The protocol was immunoSEQ multiplex PCR, while the TCRdb copy is restricted to in-frame clones and leaves out a portion. The sample has about 270,000 clones, around 82% seen once; the top ten hold approximately 10%. Source material: peripheral blood. Receptors were obtained from a woman between 50 and 59 years old who had recovered from COVID-19.

The chain combines TRBV4-3 with TRBJ2-5; tentative D call: TRBD1 (7 bases). Germline V gene lookup returns CDR1 LGHNA and CDR2 YSLEER. CDR3 size: 13 residues. Trimming removed 3 bases from V and 4 bases from J, with 9 bases in between. CDR3 nucleotides: TGCGCCAGCAGCCATCAGGGGGGAGAGACCCAGTACTTC. Protein sequence: CASSHQGGETQYF.

V gene TRBV2 combines with J gene TRBJ2-5, with TRBD2 identical over 9 bases. J gave up 2 bases and V 8 bases, and 3 bases lay outside the gene matches. This CDR3 has 13 residues. The germline CDR1 and CDR2 sequences are SNHLY and FYNNEI. The CDR3 spells CASQAGGQETQYF. The CDR3 DNA reads TGTGCCAGCCAGGCGGGGGGGCAAGAGACCCAGTACTTC.

A single count supports this clone. J is TRBJ2-5 and V is TRBV28, with 14 bases matching TRBD2. The junction had 16 bases not matched to a gene; V was cut back by 5 bases and J by 2 bases. The CDR3 is 20 amino acids. The germline V gene has CDR1 MDHEN and CDR2 SYDVKM. The CDR3 sequence is CASSRPGATSGRGEQETQYF. The CDR3 DNA reads as TGTGCCAGCAGTCGACCGGGGGCGACTAGCGGGAGGGGAGAACAAGAGACCCAGTACTTC.

The rearrangement joins TRBV14 to TRBJ2-7; 7 nucleotides line up with TRBD2. CDR3 size: 14 residues. From germline, CDR1 is SGHDN and CDR2 FVKESK. Trimming took 1 base from V and 3 from J; bases not matched to a gene: 3. CDR3 in amino acids: CASSQGPSGYEQYF. The CDR3 coding sequence is TGTGCCAGCAGCCAAGGGCCTAGCGGCTACGAGCAGTACTTC.

The chain combines TRBV2 with TRBJ1-4; 10 bases map to TRBD1. Losses at the gene ends were 8 bases for V and 8 bases for J; bases not matched to a gene: 8. Germline CDR1 SNHLY, CDR2 FYNNEI. CDR3 length equals 14 residues. This CDR3 is CASSEDRGSEKLFF. CDR3 sequence (DNA): TGTGCCAGCTCCGAGGACAGGGGGAGCGAAAAACTGTTTTTT.

The genes are TRBV29-1 and TRBJ2-7; D is undetermined. Trimming took 3 bases from V and 0 from J, leaving 9 bases between them. The CDR3 length is 13 residues. Germline loops: CDR1 SQVTM, CDR2 ANQGSEA. This chain's CDR3 is CSVEPDNSYEQYF. The CDR3 DNA reads as TGCAGCGTTGAGCCCGACAACTCCTACGAGCAGTACTTC.

V usage is TRBV12-5 and J usage is TRBJ2-1, with 8 bases that match TRBD1. Germline V lookup: CDR1 LGHNT, CDR2 FRNRAP. The CDR3 runs 13 residues. Germline trimming cut 6 bases from V and 3 bases from J; bases unmatched to any gene: 1. This chain's CDR3 is CASGTGGYNEQFF. DNA for the CDR3: TGTGCTAGTGGCACAGGGGGCTACAATGAGCAGTTCTTC.

V usage is TRBV2 and J usage is TRBJ2-7, with 12 bases that match TRBD2. The CDR3 length is 13 residues. Germline V gene sequence: CDR1 SNHLY, CDR2 FYNNEI. Unmatched junction bases numbered 6, after V lost 11 bases and J lost 4 bases. CDR3 DNA: TGTGCCGTCCCCGGGACTAGCGGGTACGAGCAGTACTTC. Translating it yields CAVPGTSGYEQYF.

Worth noting for this clone: The junction differs from germline at one of its ends, possibly a read error. The chain recombines TRBV6-5 with TRBJ2-3; maybe TRBD2 (5 bases). CDR1 and CDR2 from the germline V gene are MNHEY and SVGAGI. The CDR3 sequence is 14 residues long. DNA for the CDR3: TGTGCCAGTAGTTTTTTGGTGGGCGGGGATACGCAGTATTTT. Its protein is CASSFLVGGDTQYF.

The chain links TRBV21-1 to TRBJ2-5; the D call TRBD2 from the table was never checked on the DNA. TRBV21-1 is a documented pseudogene. This CDR3 contains 17 residues. CDR3 region: CASSSGTSGGNQETQYF. CDR3 bases: TGTGCCAGCAGTTCCGGGACTAGCGGGGGGAATCAAGAGACCCAGTACTTC.

This rearrangement joins TRBV2 to TRBJ1-1; 7 nucleotides agree with TRBD1. In germline, CDR1 is SNHLY, CDR2 FYNNEI. V was clipped by 6 bases and J by 4 bases; unmatched bases: 5. This CDR3 contains 13 residues. The CDR3 DNA follows: TGTGCCAGCAGAAGGACAGGCGGCACTGAAGCTTTCTTT. Translating gives CASRRTGGTEAFF. Full variable domain (remainder filled in from reference TRBV2 and TRBJ1-1): EPEVTQTPSHQVTQMGQEVILRCVPISNHLYFYWYRQILGQKVEFLVSFYNNEISEKSEIFDDQFSVERPDGSNFTLKIRSTKLEDSAMYFCASRRTGGTEAFFGQGTRLTVV.

The chain links TRBV5-1 to TRBJ2-3; D call uncertain. CDR3 length: 12 residues. Looked up from germline, CDR1 is SGHRS and CDR2 is YFSETQ. V lost 1 base and J lost 4, with 4 bases in between. This CDR3 is CASSLTADTQYF. The CDR3 DNA reads as TGCGCCAGCAGCTTGACAGCAGATACGCAGTATTTT.